These T cell receptor beta chains were read from a single sample in a study of blood T cell repertoires in COVID-19. Assay: immunoSEQ multiplex PCR; the TCRdb copy retains only in-frame clones and omits some. Among roughly 340,000 clones, 91% were seen once, and the ten largest hold less than 3.5%. Sequenced material: peripheral blood. These receptors were obtained from a woman younger than 35 who had recovered from COVID-19. CDR3s include the opening cysteine and the closing phenylalanine or tryptophan. Each record gives: D gene, J gene, clone size, V gene, CDR3 DNA, CDR3 protein. The D gene is left open where the match is weak. Expanded clones are given a class, and other clones once, few, many or no size at all.

TRBD2,TRBJ2-1,.,TRBV6-5,TGTGCCAGCAGTTACTCGACTAGCGGGAGCTACAATGAGCAGTTCTTC,CASSYSTSGSYNEQFF
TRBD1,TRBJ1-5,.,TRBV2,TGTGCCAGCACGTTTTTCAGTCAGGGGGACGGTCAGCCCCAGCATTTT,CASTFFSQGDGQPQHF
TRBD2,TRBJ2-1,.,TRBV7-2,TGTGCCAGCAGCGCGCTGGGGGGGAGCTCCTACAATGAGCAGTTCTTC,CASSALGGSSYNEQFF
.,TRBJ1-5,few,TRBV6-2/TRBV6-3,TGTGCCAGCAGTCAGGAGGGGAGGGGCAATCAGCCCCAGCATTTT,CASSQEGRGNQPQHF
TRBD2,TRBJ2-1,.,TRBV6-5,TGTGCCAGCAGTCTACTAGCGGGAGGAATCAATGAGCAGTTCTTC,CASSLLAGGINEQFF
TRBD2,TRBJ2-3,.,TRBV13,TGTGCCAGCAGCTCGAGACTAGCGGGGGTGCTTAGCACAGATACGCAGTATTTT,CASSSRLAGVLSTDTQYF
TRBD1,TRBJ1-2,.,TRBV15,TGTGCCACCAGCAGAGGGGACAGGGTCGGCTACACCTTC,CATSRGDRVGYTF
.,TRBJ1-1,.,TRBV11-2,TGTGCCAGCAGCTTCCGGAGGAACACTGAAGCTTTCTTT,CASSFRRNTEAFF
TRBD1,TRBJ1-5,.,TRBV3-1/TRBV3-2,TGTGCCAGCAGCCACCCGGGACAGGGTCAGCCCCAGCATTTT,CASSHPGQGQPQHF
.,TRBJ2-3,.,TRBV29-1,TGCAGCGTAGAGGGGGGGTACGGTTTCACAGATACGCAGTATTTT,CSVEGGYGFTDTQYF
TRBD1,TRBJ1-3,.,TRBV13,TGTGCCAGCAGCCCTGGGACAGGGCCAGGAAACACCATATATTTT,CASSPGTGPGNTIYF
.,TRBJ1-2,once,TRBV4-3,TGCGCCAGCAGCCAGGACGGGACATATGGCTACACCTTC,CASSQDGTYGYTF
TRBD1,TRBJ1-2,.,TRBV7-9,TGTGCCAGCAGCCCGGGGGGACAGGGTTTCGGCAACTATGGCTACACCTTC,CASSPGGQGFGNYGYTF
TRBD2,TRBJ2-2,.,TRBV7-2,TGTGCCAGCAGCCTCGGACTAGCGGGAGTAGAAGGCACCGGGGAGCTGTTTTTT,CASSLGLAGVEGTGELFF
TRBD1,TRBJ2-2,.,TRBV11-3,TGTGCCAGCAGCTTAGAGGGAAGGGGGACAGAAAAGAGAAACACCGGGGAGCTGTTTTTT,CASSLEGRGTEKRNTGELFF
.,TRBJ2-3,.,TRBV2,TGTGCCAGCAGTGAAGCGCGCCAGCGGGGACACACAGATACGCAGTATTTT,CASSEARQRGHTDTQYF
.,TRBJ1-6,once,TRBV2,TGTGCCAGCAGTGATTGGCAGAATTCACCCCTCCACTTT,CASSDWQNSPLHF
.,TRBJ1-5,.,TRBV7-2,TGTGCCAGCAGCTTGACGGGAGGACGAGGCAATCAGCCCCAGCATTTT,CASSLTGGRGNQPQHF
.,TRBJ2-2,.,TRBV7-8,TGTGCCAGCAGCCCACGGCGGGGAGTGAGGACCGGGGAGCTGTTTTTT,CASSPRRGVRTGELFF
.,TRBJ2-2,.,TRBV9,TGTGCCAGCAGCGTAACAGGTCTTACCGGGGAGCTGTTTTTT,CASSVTGLTGELFF
.,TRBJ1-2,.,TRBV6-5,TGTGCCACCCGAGTGGGGCGCGCGGTCTATGGCTACACCTTC,CATRVGRAVYGYTF
TRBD2,TRBJ2-1,.,TRBV7-2,TGTGCCAGCAGCCCCCCGCGGGGGGCCCATTGGAAGTTCTTC,CASSPPRGAHWKFF
.,TRBJ1-1,.,TRBV6-2/TRBV6-3,TGTGCCAGCAGCACACAGGGCTACACTGAAGCTTTCTTT,CASSTQGYTEAFF
.,TRBJ1-1,.,TRBV6-2/TRBV6-3,TGTGCCAGCAGTTACTCGGTTGAGGTGAACACTGAAGCTTTCTTT,CASSYSVEVNTEAFF
TRBD1,TRBJ2-4,few,TRBV19,TGTGCCAGTAGTACGGGACAGGGATTAGGAAACATTCAGTACTTC,CASSTGQGLGNIQYF
TRBD2,TRBJ2-1,.,TRBV2,TGTGCCAGCAGCCCGCCGGGACTAGCGGGTGCCAATGAGCAGTTCTTC,CASSPPGLAGANEQFF
.,TRBJ2-5,.,TRBV19,TGTGCCAGCGCACCGATCGATGCCGAGGGGACCCAGTACTTC,CASAPIDAEGTQYF
.,TRBJ2-3,.,TRBV6-5,TGTGCCAGCAAGTACGGGGGACAGCTCACAGATACGCAGTATTTT,CASKYGGQLTDTQYF
.,TRBJ1-1,.,TRBV12-5,TGTGCTAGTGCCCTAGCGAGGTCAGGGCCCACTGAAGCTTTCTTT,CASALARSGPTEAFF
TRBD2,TRBJ2-2,.,TRBV30,TGTGCCTGGAGTAAGCGGACTAGTTTTTTAACTAACACCGGGGAGCTGTTTTTT,CAWSKRTSFLTNTGELFF
TRBD1,TRBJ2-3,.,TRBV27,TGTGCCAGCAGTTCGTCGACAGGGTACTGGTATTTT,CASSSSTGYWYF
TRBD2,TRBJ2-1,.,TRBV20-1,TGCAGTGCTAGTCTAGCGGGTCTATACAATGAGCAGTTCTTC,CSASLAGLYNEQFF
.,TRBJ2-1,.,TRBV6-2/TRBV6-3,TGTGCCAGCAGTTCCGCGGGCAATGAGCAGTTCTTC,CASSSAGNEQFF
.,TRBJ1-2,.,TRBV5-8,TGTGCCAGCAGCTTGGACAGCAACTATGGCTACACCTTC,CASSLDSNYGYTF
TRBD1,TRBJ2-5,.,TRBV18,TGTGCCAGCTCACCATCAGGGGGCGCAGAGACCCAGTACTTC,CASSPSGGAETQYF
TRBD1,TRBJ2-5,.,TRBV2,TGTGCCAGCAGTCCTCAAGGGACAGTTGGGACCCAGTACTTC,CASSPQGTVGTQYF
TRBD1,TRBJ1-2,.,TRBV5-1,TGCGCCAGCAGCTTAACAGGGGGCGCGGACTATGGCTACACCTTC,CASSLTGGADYGYTF
TRBD2,TRBJ2-3,.,TRBV25-1,TGTGCCAGCAGTAGCGGGAGGGCGCGGCGTCGCACAGATACGCAGTATTTT,CASSSGRARRRTDTQYF
.,TRBJ2-5,.,TRBV11-2,TGTGCCAGCAGCTTTTCCCTCCAAGAGACCCAGTACTTC,CASSFSLQETQYF
.,TRBJ1-5,.,TRBV30,TGTGCCTGGAGTAGAGGGTCTGCCAGGACCCAGCCCCAGCATTTT,CAWSRGSARTQPQHF